The T cell receptor beta chain under discussion was sequenced for a study of OX40 agonist ivuxolimab in advanced cancers. Study-wide background: Patients receiving dose escalation had hepatocellular carcinoma, melanoma, renal cell or head and neck cancer. Partial responses were recorded for three patients, including one with hepatocellular carcinoma and two with cutaneous melanoma.

This clone was counted a few times. Here immunoSEQ multiplex PCR was the method, and the copy in TCRdb shows in-frame clones only, minus some. This repertoire shows about 97,000 clones, around 85% found once; its top ten account for more than 5%. V was pared by 3 bases and J by 3 bases, with 7 bases of the junction left unmatched. The CDR3 totals 16 residues. Germline V gene sequence: CDR1 MNHNS, CDR2 SASEGT. This receptor was identified in an adult with an advanced solid tumor such as melanoma, head and neck, liver or kidney cancer. The chain recombines TRBV6-1 with TRBJ1-5; TRBD1 agrees at 8 bases. Sequences were derived from CD4+ or CD8+ T cells sorted from blood, sampled in a trial of the OX40 agonist ivuxolimab. CDR3 coding DNA: TGTGCCAGCAGTGAGCCAAGACAGGGGCCCAATCAGCCCCAGCATTTT. Its protein is CASSEPRQGPNQPQHF.